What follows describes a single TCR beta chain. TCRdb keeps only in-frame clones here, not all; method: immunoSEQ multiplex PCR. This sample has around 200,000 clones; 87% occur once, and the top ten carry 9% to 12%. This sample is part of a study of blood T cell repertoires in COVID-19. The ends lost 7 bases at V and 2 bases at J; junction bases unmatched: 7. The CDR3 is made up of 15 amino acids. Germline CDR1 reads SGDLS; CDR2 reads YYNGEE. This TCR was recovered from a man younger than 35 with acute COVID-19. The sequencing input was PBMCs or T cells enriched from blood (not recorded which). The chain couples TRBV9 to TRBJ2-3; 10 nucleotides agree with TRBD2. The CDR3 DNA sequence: TGTGCCAGCGGCCTAGCGGGAGACCACACAGATACGCAGTATTTT. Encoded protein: CASGLAGDHTDTQYF.